What follows describes a single T cell receptor (beta chain). V lost 1 base and J 7 bases, leaving 11 bases between the germline ends. The CDR3 consists of 14 residues. Germline V gives CDR1 SGHVS, CDR2 FQNEAQ. While infection was still active, Seattle patients were enrolled and then followed longitudinally. The data originate from a study of blood T cell repertoires in COVID-19. Across the whole study: T cells, B-cell-depleted T cells, or PBMCs provided the cDNA or gDNA that served as material.

Profiled with immunoSEQ multiplex PCR; TCRdb holds only in-frame clones, not every one. The sample includes some 150,000 clones, roughly 84% of them seen just once. The chain has TRBV7-8 and TRBJ1-5; the D gene is possibly TRBD1 (6 bases). Sequences were obtained from peripheral blood. The TCR originated in a man between 60 and 70 years old with COVID-19, enrolled during active disease. The CDR3 DNA is TGTGCCAGCAGCTTAGGGACAGCCGGGCAGCCCCAGCATTTT. Its translation is CASSLGTAGQPQHF. The variable domain in full, completed from reference TRBV7-8 and TRBJ1-5, reads GAGVSQSPRYKVAKRGQDVALRCDPISGHVSLFWYQQALGQGPEFLTYFQNEAQLDKSGLPSDRFFAERPEGSVSTLKIQRTQQEDSAVYLCASSLGTAGQPQHFGDGTRLSIL.